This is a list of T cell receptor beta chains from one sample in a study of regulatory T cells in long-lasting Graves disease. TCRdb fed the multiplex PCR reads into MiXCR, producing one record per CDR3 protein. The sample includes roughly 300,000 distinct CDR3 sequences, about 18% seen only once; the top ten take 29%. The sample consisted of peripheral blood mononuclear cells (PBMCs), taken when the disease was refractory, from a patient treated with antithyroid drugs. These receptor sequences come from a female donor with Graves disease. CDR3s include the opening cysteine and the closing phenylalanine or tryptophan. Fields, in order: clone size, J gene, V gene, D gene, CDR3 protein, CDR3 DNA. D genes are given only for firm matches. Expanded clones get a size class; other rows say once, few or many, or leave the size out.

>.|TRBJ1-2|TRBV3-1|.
CASSHGRSERGYTF
TGTGCCAGCAGCCACGGCAGGTCGGAGCGGGGCTACACCTTC
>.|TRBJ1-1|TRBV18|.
CASSHDGDTEAFF
TGTGCCAGCTCACATGACGGGGACACTGAAGCTTTCTTT
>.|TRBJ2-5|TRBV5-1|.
CASSGQAGGETQYF
TGCGCCAGCAGCGGGCAGGCAGGCGGGGAGACCCAGTACTTC
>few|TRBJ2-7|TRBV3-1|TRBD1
CASSPPGVGQETYEQYF
TGTGCCAGCAGCCCTCCAGGGGTAGGACAGGAGACCTACGAGCAGTACTTC
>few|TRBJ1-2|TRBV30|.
CAWKRGLNYGYTF
TGTGCCTGGAAAAGGGGTCTCAACTATGGCTACACCTTC
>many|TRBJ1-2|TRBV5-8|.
CASSFRGLVHGYTF
TGTGCCAGCAGCTTTCGTGGGCTTGTCCATGGCTACACCTTC
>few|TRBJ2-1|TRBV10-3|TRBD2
CAISDRLAGSSSYNEQFF
TGTGCCATCAGTGACAGACTAGCGGGCTCAAGCTCCTACAATGAGCAGTTCTTC
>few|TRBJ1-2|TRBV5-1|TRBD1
CASSPQTGIGYTF
TGCGCCAGCAGCCCCCAGACAGGGATTGGCTACACCTTC
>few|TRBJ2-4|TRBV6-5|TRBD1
CASSYGQGTIQYF
TGTGCCAGCAGTTATGGACAGGGTACCATTCAGTACTTC
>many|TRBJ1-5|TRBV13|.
CASSSWGSQPQHF
TGTGCCAGCAGCTCATGGGGGAGTCAGCCCCAGCATTTT
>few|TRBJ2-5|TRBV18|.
CASSPNLGQFRQETQYF
TGTGCCAGCTCACCGAACCTTGGACAGTTTCGGCAAGAGACCCAGTACTTC
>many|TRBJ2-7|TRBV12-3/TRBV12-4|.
CASSTGALYEQYF
TGTGCCAGTTCGACCGGGGCCCTCTACGAGCAGTACTTC
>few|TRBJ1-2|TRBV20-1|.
CSARVIFRSRRFYTF
TGCAGTGCTAGAGTGATCTTCCGATCCAGGCGGTTCTACACCTTC
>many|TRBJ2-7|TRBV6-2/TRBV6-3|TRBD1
CASSYGQGTYEQYF
TGTGCCAGCAGTTACGGACAGGGTACCTACGAGCAGTACTTC
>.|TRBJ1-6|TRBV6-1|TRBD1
CASSSYRGLNSPLHF
TGTGCCAGCAGTAGCTACAGGGGTCTTAATTCACCCCTCCACTTT
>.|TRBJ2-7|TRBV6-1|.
CASSPIGHSYEQYF
TGTGCCAGCAGCCCCATCGGCCACTCCTACGAGCAGTACTTC
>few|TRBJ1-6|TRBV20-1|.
CSTKRGAGSPLHF
TGCAGTACTAAGAGAGGGGCGGGATCACCCCTCCACTTT
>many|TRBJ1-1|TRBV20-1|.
CSARVVRTPKAFF
TGCAGTGCTAGGGTGGTCCGGACACCTAAAGCTTTCTTT
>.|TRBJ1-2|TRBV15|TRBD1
CATSSPLGDSLYGYTF
TGTGCCACCAGCAGCCCTCTTGGGGACAGCCTCTATGGCTACACCTTC
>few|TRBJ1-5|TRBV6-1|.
CASAETLNQPQHF
TGTGCCAGCGCGGAAACCCTCAATCAGCCCCAGCATTTT
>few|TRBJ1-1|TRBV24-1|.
CATSDLAGREAFF
TGTGCCACCAGTGATTTAGCGGGAAGGGAAGCTTTCTTT
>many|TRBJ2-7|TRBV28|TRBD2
CASSLGTSGRGEQYF
TGTGCCAGCAGTTTAGGTACTAGCGGGAGGGGCGAGCAGTACTTC
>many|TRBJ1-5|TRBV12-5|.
CASGLVVVTDRYNQPQHF
TGTGCTAGTGGTTTGGTGGTGGTTACAGACCGGTACAATCAGCCCCAGCATTTT
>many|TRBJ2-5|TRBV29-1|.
CSGGVARETQYF
TGCAGCGGAGGGGTCGCAAGGGAGACCCAGTACTTC
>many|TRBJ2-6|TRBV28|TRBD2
CASSPGGSGANVLTF
TGTGCCAGCAGTCCGGGGGGCTCTGGGGCCAACGTCCTGACTTTC
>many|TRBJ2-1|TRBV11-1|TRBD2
CASSLGAGGFNEQFF
TGTGCCAGCAGCTTAGGAGCGGGAGGGTTCAATGAGCAGTTCTTC
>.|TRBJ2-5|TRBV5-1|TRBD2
CASRHLPGLAGGSDRGLETQYF
TGCGCCAGCAGGCACCTTCCGGGACTAGCGGGGGGCTCGGACCGGGGTTTGGAGACCCAGTACTTC
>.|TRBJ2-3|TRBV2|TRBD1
CASKRGLTGGADTQYF
TGTGCCAGCAAAAGGGGTTTGACAGGGGGGGCAGATACGCAGTATTTT
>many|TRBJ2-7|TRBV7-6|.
CASSLAGRYSYEQYF
TGTGCCAGCAGCTTAGCAGGCCGCTATTCCTACGAGCAGTACTTC
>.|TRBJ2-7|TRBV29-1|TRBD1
CSVGRDRAGEQYF
TGCAGCGTCGGACGGGACAGGGCTGGCGAGCAGTACTTC
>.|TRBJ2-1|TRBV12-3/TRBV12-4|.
CASGNGDYNEQFF
TGTGCCAGCGGTAATGGAGACTACAATGAGCAGTTCTTC
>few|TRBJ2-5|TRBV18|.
CATSPRGRQETQYF
TGTGCCACCTCACCTAGGGGACGCCAAGAGACCCAGTACTTC
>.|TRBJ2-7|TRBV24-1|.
CATSDFRTGYGAYF
TGTGCCACCAGTGATTTTCGGACTGGGTACGGGGCGTACTTC
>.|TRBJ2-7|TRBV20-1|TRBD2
CSARTSGGRYEQYF
TGCAGTGCCAGGACTAGCGGGGGGCGTTACGAGCAGTACTTC
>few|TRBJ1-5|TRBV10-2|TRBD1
CASSVGDRGLGRNQPQHF
TGCGCCAGCAGTGTTGGGGACAGGGGGCTGGGGAGGAATCAGCCCCAGCATTTT
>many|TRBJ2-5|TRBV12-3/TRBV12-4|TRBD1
CASRGTGQETQYF
TGTGCCAGCAGGGGGACAGGCCAAGAGACCCAGTACTTC
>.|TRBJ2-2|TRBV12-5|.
CASGLVRAARSNTGELFF
TGTGCTAGTGGTTTGGTAAGGGCTGCGCGATCGAACACCGGGGAGCTGTTTTTT
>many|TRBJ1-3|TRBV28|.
CASRPPGQGNTIYF
TGTGCCAGCAGGCCTCCGGGACAAGGAAACACCATATATTTT
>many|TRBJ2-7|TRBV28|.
CASSFVGRLWDPYEQYF
TGTGCCAGCAGTTTCGTAGGACGATTGTGGGACCCCTACGAGCAGTACTTC